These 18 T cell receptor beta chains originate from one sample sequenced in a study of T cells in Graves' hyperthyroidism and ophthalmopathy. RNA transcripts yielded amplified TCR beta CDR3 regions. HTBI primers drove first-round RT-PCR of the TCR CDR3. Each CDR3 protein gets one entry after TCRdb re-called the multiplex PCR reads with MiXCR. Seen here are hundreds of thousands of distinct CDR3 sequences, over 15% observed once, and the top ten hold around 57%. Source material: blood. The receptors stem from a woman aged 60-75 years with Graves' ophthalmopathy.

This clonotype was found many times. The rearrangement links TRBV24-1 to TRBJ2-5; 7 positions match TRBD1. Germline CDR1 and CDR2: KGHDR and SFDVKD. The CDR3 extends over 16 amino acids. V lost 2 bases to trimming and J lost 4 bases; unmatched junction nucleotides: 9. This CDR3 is CATSDSGTAPGETQYF. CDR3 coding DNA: TGTGCCACCAGTGATTCTGGGACAGCCCCTGGAGAGACCCAGTACTTC.

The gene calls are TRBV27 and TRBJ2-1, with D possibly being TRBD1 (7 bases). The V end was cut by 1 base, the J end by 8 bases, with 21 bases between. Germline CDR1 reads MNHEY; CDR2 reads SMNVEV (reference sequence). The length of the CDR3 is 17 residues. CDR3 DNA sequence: TGTGCCAGCAGTTTATACTCCGGGGGTACAGGGGCCCATGAGCAGTTCTTC. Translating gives CASSLYSGGTGAHEQFF.

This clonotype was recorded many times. The CDR3 coding sequence is TGTGCCAGCAGCCACCGAGACAGGGATGGCGAAAAACTGTTTTTT. Protein product: CASSHRDRDGEKLFF. V is TRBV7-9 and J is TRBJ1-4, with TRBD1 matching over 7 bases. Germline V lookup: CDR1 SEHNR, CDR2 FQNEAQ (reference sequence). V shed 5 bases and J 8 bases; nucleotides not matched to a gene: 11. The CDR3 contains 15 residues.

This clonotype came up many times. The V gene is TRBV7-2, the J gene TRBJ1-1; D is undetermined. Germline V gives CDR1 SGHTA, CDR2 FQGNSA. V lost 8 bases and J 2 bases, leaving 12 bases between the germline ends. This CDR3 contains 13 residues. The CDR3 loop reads CASSPERNTEAFF. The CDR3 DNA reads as TGTGCCAGCTCCCCTGAGCGTAACACTGAAGCTTTCTTT.

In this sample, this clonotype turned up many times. CDR3 DNA: TGTGCCAGCAGTGGGGGAGACAACTCCTACGAGCAGTACTTC. Residues: CASSGGDNSYEQYF. The rearrangement joins TRBV2 to TRBJ2-7; possible D gene TRBD2, 5 bases. The V gene's germline CDR1 is SNHLY and CDR2 FYNNEI. The CDR3 extends over 14 amino acids. V dropped 4 bases and J dropped 0 bases, with 10 bases sitting between them.

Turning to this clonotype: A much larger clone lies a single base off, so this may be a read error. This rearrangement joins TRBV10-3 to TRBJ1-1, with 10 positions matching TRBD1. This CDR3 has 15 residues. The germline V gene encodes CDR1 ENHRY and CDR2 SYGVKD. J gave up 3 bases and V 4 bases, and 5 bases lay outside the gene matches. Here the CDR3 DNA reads TGTGCCATCAGTGGGGACAGGGGATGGGACACTGAAGCTTTCTTT. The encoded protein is CAISGDRGWDTEAFF.

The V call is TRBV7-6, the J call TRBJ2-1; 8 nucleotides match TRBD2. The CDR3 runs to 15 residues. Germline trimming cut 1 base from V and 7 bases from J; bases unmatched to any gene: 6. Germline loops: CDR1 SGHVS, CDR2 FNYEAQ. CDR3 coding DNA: TGTGCCAGCAGCTTAGGACTAGCGTTTCGGAATGAGCAGTTCTTC. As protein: CASSLGLAFRNEQFF.

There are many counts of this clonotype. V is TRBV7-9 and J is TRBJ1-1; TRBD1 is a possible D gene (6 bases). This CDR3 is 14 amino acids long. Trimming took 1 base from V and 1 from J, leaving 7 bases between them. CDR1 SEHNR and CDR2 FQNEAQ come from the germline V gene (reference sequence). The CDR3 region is CASSLVGANTEAFF. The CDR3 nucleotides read TGTGCCAGCAGCTTAGTGGGGGCGAACACTGAAGCTTTCTTT.

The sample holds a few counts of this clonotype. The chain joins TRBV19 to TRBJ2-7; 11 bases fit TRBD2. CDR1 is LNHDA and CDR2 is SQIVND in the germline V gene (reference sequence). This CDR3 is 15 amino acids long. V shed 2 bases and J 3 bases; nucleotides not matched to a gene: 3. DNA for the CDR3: TGTGCCAGTAGTATAACTAGCGGGAGAATCTACGAGCAGTACTTC. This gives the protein CASSITSGRIYEQYF.

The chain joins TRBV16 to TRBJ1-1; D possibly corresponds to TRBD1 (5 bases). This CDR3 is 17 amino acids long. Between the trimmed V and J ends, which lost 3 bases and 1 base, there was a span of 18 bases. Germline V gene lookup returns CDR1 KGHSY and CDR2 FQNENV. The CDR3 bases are TGTGCCAGCAGCCACCGAGGGATCAGGGAATGGAACACTGAAGCTTTCTTT. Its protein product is CASSHRGIREWNTEAFF.

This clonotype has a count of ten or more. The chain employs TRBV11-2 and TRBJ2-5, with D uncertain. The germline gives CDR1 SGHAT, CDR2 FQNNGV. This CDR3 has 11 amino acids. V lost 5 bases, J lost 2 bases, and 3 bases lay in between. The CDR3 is CASSRQETQYF. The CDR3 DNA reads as TGTGCCAGCAGCCGACAAGAGACCCAGTACTTC.

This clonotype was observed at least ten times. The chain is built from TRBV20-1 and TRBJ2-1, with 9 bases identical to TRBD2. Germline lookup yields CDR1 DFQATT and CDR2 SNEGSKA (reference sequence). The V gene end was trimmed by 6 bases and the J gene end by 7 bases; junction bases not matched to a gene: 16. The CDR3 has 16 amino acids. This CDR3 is CSAPGARGGLGNEQFF. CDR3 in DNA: TGCAGTGCACCAGGGGCGCGGGGGGGCCTGGGTAATGAGCAGTTCTTC.

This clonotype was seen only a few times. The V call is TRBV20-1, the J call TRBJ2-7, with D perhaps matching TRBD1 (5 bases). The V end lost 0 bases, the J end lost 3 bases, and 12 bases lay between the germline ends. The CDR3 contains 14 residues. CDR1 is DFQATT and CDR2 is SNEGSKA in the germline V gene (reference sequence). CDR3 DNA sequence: TGCAGTGCTAGAGATCCAGGGAAAAACTACGAGCAGTACTTC. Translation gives CSARDPGKNYEQYF.

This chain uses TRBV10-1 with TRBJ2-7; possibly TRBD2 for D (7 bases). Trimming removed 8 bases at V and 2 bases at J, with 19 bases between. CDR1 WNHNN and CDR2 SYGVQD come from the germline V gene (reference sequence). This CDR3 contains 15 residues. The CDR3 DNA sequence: TGCGCCAGCGACCTCTCGGGGGGCTCGGCCTACGAGCAGTACTTC. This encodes CASDLSGGSAYEQYF.

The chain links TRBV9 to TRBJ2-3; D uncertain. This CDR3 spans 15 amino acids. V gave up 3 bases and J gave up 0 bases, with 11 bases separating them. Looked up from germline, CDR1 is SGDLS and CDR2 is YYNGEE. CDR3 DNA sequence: TGTGCCAGCAGCGCCCGGGTCACTAGCACAGATACGCAGTATTTT. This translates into CASSARVTSTDTQYF. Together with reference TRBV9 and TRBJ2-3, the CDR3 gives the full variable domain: DSGVTQTPKHLITATGQRVTLRCSPRSGDLSVYWYQQSLDQGLQFLIQYYNGEERAKGNILERFSAQQFPDLHSELNLSSLELGDSALYFCASSARVTSTDTQYFGPGTRLTVL.

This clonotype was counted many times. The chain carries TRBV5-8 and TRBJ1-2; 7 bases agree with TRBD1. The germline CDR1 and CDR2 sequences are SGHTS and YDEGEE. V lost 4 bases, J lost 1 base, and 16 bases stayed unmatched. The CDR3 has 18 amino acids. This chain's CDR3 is CASSLRTTTGTVNYGYTF. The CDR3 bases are TGTGCCAGCAGCCTACGAACTACTACCGGGACAGTTAACTATGGCTACACCTTC.

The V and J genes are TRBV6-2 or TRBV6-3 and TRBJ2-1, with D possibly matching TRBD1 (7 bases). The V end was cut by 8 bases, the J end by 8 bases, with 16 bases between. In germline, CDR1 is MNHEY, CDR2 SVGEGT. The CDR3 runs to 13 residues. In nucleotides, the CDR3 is TGTGCCAGCGGTGCAGGGGGGTTGGATGAGCAGTTCTTC. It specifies CASGAGGLDEQFF.

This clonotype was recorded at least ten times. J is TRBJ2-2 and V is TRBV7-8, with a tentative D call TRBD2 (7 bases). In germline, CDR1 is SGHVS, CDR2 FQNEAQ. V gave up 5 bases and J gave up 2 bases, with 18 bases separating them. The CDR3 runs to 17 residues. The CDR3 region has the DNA TGTGCCAGCAGCGCACATTGGGGGGGCCCTAACACCGGGGAGCTGTTTTTT. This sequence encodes CASSAHWGGPNTGELFF.